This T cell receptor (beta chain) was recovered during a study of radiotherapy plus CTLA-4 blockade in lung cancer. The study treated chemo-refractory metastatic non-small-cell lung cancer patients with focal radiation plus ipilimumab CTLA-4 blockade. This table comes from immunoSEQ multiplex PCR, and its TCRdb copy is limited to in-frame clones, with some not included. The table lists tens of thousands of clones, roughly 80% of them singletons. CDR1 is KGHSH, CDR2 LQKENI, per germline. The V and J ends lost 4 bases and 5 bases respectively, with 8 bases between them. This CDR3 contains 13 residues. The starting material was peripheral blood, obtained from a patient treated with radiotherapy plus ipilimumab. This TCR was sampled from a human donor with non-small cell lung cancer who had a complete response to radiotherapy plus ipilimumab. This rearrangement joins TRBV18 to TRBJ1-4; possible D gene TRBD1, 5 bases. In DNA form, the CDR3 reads TGTGCCAGCTCACGGGGCGAGAATGAAAAACTGTTTTTT. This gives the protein CASSRGENEKLFF.